This is a list of T cell receptor beta chains from one sample in a study of T cells after yellow fever vaccination. TCRdb reprocessed the 5' RACE reads via MiXCR and lists one record per CDR3 protein. Here the sample spans about 350,000 distinct CDR3 sequences, around 10% being singletons. Sequencing was performed on PBMCs, taken on the day of the first yellow fever vaccination. These receptors all come from a man younger than 35 who received the YFV17D yellow fever vaccine. CDR3s include the opening cysteine and the closing phenylalanine or tryptophan. A D gene is named only where the DNA matches it firmly. Clone size is stated in some rows and not others, as once, few, many or a class when expanded.

V	length	size	D	J	DNA	CDR3
TRBV7-7	19	.	TRBD1	TRBJ2-2	TGTGCTAGCAGCTTAGGCCCCGGGACAGGTAGCCCGAACACCGGGGAGCTGTTTTTT	CASSLGPGTGSPNTGELFF
TRBV7-3	15	.	.	TRBJ1-2	TGTGCCAGCAGCCCCTACGTAGGTCCAGGCTATGGCTACACCTTC	CASSPYVGPGYGYTF
TRBV24-1	12	.	.	TRBJ2-5	TGTGCCACCAGTGCCATGGAAGAGACCCAGTACTTC	CATSAMEETQYF
TRBV19	15	few	.	TRBJ2-7	TGTGCCAGTAGTGCCGGACATTCCGGCTCCTACGAGCAGTACTTC	CASSAGHSGSYEQYF
TRBV4-3	13	many	.	TRBJ2-1	TGCGCCAGCAGCCACCACCCCCGGACTGAGCAGTTCTTC	CASSHHPRTEQFF
TRBV4-2	16	few	.	TRBJ1-2	TGTGCCAGCAGCGTAGGGACCTCAGCCGATGTCTATGGCTACACCTTC	CASSVGTSADVYGYTF
TRBV20-1	14	.	TRBD2	TRBJ2-1	TGCAGTGCTGGGAAAGCGGGGGCCCACAATGAGCAGTTCTTC	CSAGKAGAHNEQFF
TRBV12-3/TRBV12-4	13	many	.	TRBJ1-5	TGTGCCAGCAGCCCCCGGGTCGATCAGCCCCAGCATTTT	CASSPRVDQPQHF
TRBV12-3/TRBV12-4	13	.	.	TRBJ1-2	TGTGCCAGCAGTTCCCCCTCGCGGAATGGCTACACCTTC	CASSSPSRNGYTF
TRBV7-2	16	many	TRBD2	TRBJ2-1	TGTGCCAGCAGCTTCCCTAGCGGGGGGGTTAACAATGAGCAGTTCTTC	CASSFPSGGVNNEQFF
TRBV18	15	.	.	TRBJ2-1	TGTGCCAGCTCAAGCACGGGGGTTCTATCAAATGAGCAGTTCTTC	CASSSTGVLSNEQFF
TRBV7-9	17	.	TRBD1	TRBJ2-3	TGTGCCAGCAGCTCACCGACAGGGGGCGCCGGAACAGATACGCAGTATTTT	CASSSPTGGAGTDTQYF
TRBV5-4	17	few	TRBD1	TRBJ2-3	TGTGCCAGCAGCTCGCCCCCGGGACAGGCAAGCACAGATACGCAGTATTTT	CASSSPPGQASTDTQYF
TRBV7-8	15	.	.	TRBJ1-2	TGTGCCAGCAGCTTAGCGTACGGGCTTAACTATGGCTACACCTTC	CASSLAYGLNYGYTF
TRBV20-1	14	.	.	TRBJ1-2	TGCAGTGTCAATCAGGGAACCGCTAACTATGGCTACACCTTC	CSVNQGTANYGYTF
TRBV5-4	15	.	TRBD2	TRBJ2-3	TGTGCCAGCAGCCGGACTAGACGAGACACAGATACGCAGTATTTT	CASSRTRRDTDTQYF
TRBV20-1	16	few	TRBD2	TRBJ2-7	TGCAGTGCTAGAGATCCGACTAGCGGGGGGAACTACGAGCAGTACTTC	CSARDPTSGGNYEQYF
TRBV9	16	few	TRBD1	TRBJ1-1	TGTGCCAGCAGCGTACGGCCAGGGGGCGCGGGTACTGAAGCTTTCTTT	CASSVRPGGAGTEAFF
TRBV14	16	.	.	TRBJ2-1	TGTGCCAGCAGCCAAGTGGTGGGTCGTTGGTACAATGAGCAGTTCTTC	CASSQVVGRWYNEQFF
TRBV4-3	15	.	.	TRBJ1-2	TGCGCCAGCAGCCAAACGGACAGCCCACATTATGGCTACACCTTC	CASSQTDSPHYGYTF
TRBV6-1	13	.	.	TRBJ1-1	TGTGCCAGCAGTGCCATACCAAACACTGAAGCTTTCTTT	CASSAIPNTEAFF
TRBV20-1	11	few	.	TRBJ2-5	TGCAGAGTGACAGGGAGGGAGACCCAGTACTTC	CRVTGRETQYF
TRBV7-2	14	.	.	TRBJ2-3	TGTGCCAGCACCGCGGTCACTAGCACAGATACGCAGTATTTT	CASTAVTSTDTQYF
TRBV5-1	15	few	TRBD1	TRBJ1-1	TGCGCCAGCAGCGGGACAGCCAGCTTGAACACTGAAGCTTTCTTT	CASSGTASLNTEAFF
TRBV3-1	17	few	TRBD1	TRBJ2-7	TGTGCCAGCAGCCCATTTACCGGGACAGGGTTGTTCTACGAGCAGTACTTC	CASSPFTGTGLFYEQYF
TRBV10-1	15	.	.	TRBJ2-6	TGCGCCAGCAGTCAAGGGGGGCCTGGGGCCAACGTCCTGACTTTC	CASSQGGPGANVLTF
TRBV7-9	14	.	TRBD1	TRBJ1-2	TGTGCCAGCAGCGAAGGGGGCGGAAACTATGGCTACACCTTC	CASSEGGGNYGYTF
TRBV11-1	13	.	.	TRBJ2-5	TGTGCCAGCAGCCCTTCGGACGGGGAGACCCAGTACTTC	CASSPSDGETQYF
TRBV5-1	15	few	.	TRBJ2-5	TGCGCCAGCAGCTACCTTTCGAGGTACCAAGAGACCCAGTACTTC	CASSYLSRYQETQYF
TRBV6-5	15	few	.	TRBJ1-3	TGTGCCAGCAGTTATCAAGGGGGAGGAGGAAACACCATATATTTT	CASSYQGGGGNTIYF
TRBV5-1	18	.	.	TRBJ2-6	TGCGCCAGCAGCTTGGTGCCCCAGGTCCCCTCTGGGGCCAACGTCCTGACTTTC	CASSLVPQVPSGANVLTF
TRBV27	13	.	.	TRBJ2-3	TGTGCCAGCAGTCGGCAGGGAGGAGATACGCAGTATTTT	CASSRQGGDTQYF
TRBV9	17	.	TRBD2	TRBJ2-3	TGTGCCAGCAGCCCGGAGACTAGCGGGGGAGTCACAGATACGCAGTATTTT	CASSPETSGGVTDTQYF
TRBV19	15	.	TRBD1	TRBJ1-5	TGTGCCAGTAGTACCCGGACAGGGTGGGATCAGCCCCAGCATTTT	CASSTRTGWDQPQHF
TRBV3-1	12	few	.	TRBJ1-1	TGTGCCAGCAGCCATACCGGCCCTGAAGCTTTCTTT	CASSHTGPEAFF
TRBV20-1	14	few	.	TRBJ2-7	TGCAGTGCTAGCCCCCGCCTCACGGACTACGAGCAGTACTTC	CSASPRLTDYEQYF
TRBV30	11	few	.	TRBJ2-2	TGTGCCTGGGCGGTGGGCGGGGAGCTGTTTTTT	CAWAVGGELFF
TRBV24-1	12	few	.	TRBJ1-1	TGTGCCACCAGTGAGGTCGGGGCCAAAGCTTTCTTT	CATSEVGAKAFF
TRBV5-1	15	few	TRBD2	TRBJ2-7	TGCGCCAGCAGCTTGAATCCTAGCGGGGGTTACGAGCAGTACTTC	CASSLNPSGGYEQYF
TRBV6-5	18	.	.	TRBJ1-4	TGTGCCAGCAGTTACAGTCCCGGACACGGAAAGGCCGATGAAAAACTGTTTTTT	CASSYSPGHGKADEKLFF
TRBV5-1	14	.	TRBD2	TRBJ2-7	TGCGCCAGCAGCTATACTAGCGGGGGCTACGAGCAGTACTTC	CASSYTSGGYEQYF
TRBV6-6	12	few	.	TRBJ2-1	TGTGCCAGCAGTCCATCACGGAGTGAGCAGTTCTTC	CASSPSRSEQFF
TRBV20-1	13	few	.	TRBJ1-1	TGCAGTGCTAGAGATTTGGGAAACACTGAAGCTTTCTTT	CSARDLGNTEAFF
TRBV12-3/TRBV12-4	14	.	.	TRBJ1-1	TGTGCCAGCAGTCCCCAGGGATTGGGGGCTGAAGCTTTCTTT	CASSPQGLGAEAFF
TRBV7-2	14	.	.	TRBJ2-1	TGTGCCAGCAGCTCGTCTGGGGTCGCCAATGAGCAGTTCTTC	CASSSSGVANEQFF
TRBV19	15	.	TRBD2	TRBJ2-3	TGTGCCAGTAGTTCTTGGACTAGGAGCACAGATACGCAGTATTTT	CASSSWTRSTDTQYF
TRBV3-1	14	many	.	TRBJ2-1	TGTGCCAGCAGCCCTCTAGGGGAGCGGAATGAGCAGTTCTTC	CASSPLGERNEQFF
TRBV4-2	16	many	TRBD1	TRBJ2-3	TGTGCCAGCAGCCAAGATACAGGGGAAATCCGTAATACGCAGTATTTT	CASSQDTGEIRNTQYF
TRBV5-5	13	few	.	TRBJ1-2	TGTGCCAGCAGCTTTAGCGGGTCCAATGGCTACACCTTC	CASSFSGSNGYTF
TRBV5-1	15	many	TRBD1	TRBJ2-3	TGCGCCAGCAGCGAACCGGGACAGTTCACAGATACGCAGTATTTT	CASSEPGQFTDTQYF
TRBV27	14	few	.	TRBJ1-6	TGTGCCAGCAGTTTCCGACAGGAGAATTCACCCCTCCACTTT	CASSFRQENSPLHF
TRBV5-1	15	.	.	TRBJ1-2	TGCGCCAGCAGCTTGGGGCGGGGAGCTAACTATGGCTACACCTTC	CASSLGRGANYGYTF
TRBV20-1	17	few	TRBD2	TRBJ2-3	TGCAGTGCTAGGGCCTCATCGGGGCGGGGGGCTACAGATACGCAGTATTTT	CSARASSGRGATDTQYF
TRBV25-1	13	.	.	TRBJ2-5	TGTGCCAGCAGTTGGGGGTCAGAAGAGACCCAGTACTTC	CASSWGSEETQYF
TRBV4-1	14	.	TRBD1	TRBJ1-2	TGCGCCAGCAGCCAAGATCGGGACAGCTATGGCTACACCTTC	CASSQDRDSYGYTF